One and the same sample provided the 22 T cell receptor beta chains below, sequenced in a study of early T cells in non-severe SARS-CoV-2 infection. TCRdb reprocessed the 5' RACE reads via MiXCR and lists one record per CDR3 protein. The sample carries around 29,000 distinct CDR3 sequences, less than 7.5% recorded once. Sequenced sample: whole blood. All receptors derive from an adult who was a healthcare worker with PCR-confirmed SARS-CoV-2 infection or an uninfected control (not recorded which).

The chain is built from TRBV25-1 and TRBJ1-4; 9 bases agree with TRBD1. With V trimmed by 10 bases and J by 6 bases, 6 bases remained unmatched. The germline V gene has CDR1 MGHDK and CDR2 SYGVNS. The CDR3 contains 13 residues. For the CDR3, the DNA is TGTGCCACCGCGGACAGGGGAGATGAAAAACTGTTTTTT. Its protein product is CATADRGDEKLFF.

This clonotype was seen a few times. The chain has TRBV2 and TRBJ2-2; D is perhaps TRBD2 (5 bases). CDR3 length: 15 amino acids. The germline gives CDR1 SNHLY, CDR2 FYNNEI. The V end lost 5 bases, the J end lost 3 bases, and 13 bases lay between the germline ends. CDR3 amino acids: CASSLDPSYTGELFF. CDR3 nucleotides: TGTGCCAGCAGTTTGGACCCTAGCTACACCGGGGAGCTGTTTTTT.

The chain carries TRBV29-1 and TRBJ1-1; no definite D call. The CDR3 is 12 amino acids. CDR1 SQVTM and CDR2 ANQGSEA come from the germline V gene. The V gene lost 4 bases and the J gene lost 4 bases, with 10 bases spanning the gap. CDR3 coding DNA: TGCAGCGTTGCCCAACAAGCCACTGAAGCTTTCTTT. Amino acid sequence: CSVAQQATEAFF.

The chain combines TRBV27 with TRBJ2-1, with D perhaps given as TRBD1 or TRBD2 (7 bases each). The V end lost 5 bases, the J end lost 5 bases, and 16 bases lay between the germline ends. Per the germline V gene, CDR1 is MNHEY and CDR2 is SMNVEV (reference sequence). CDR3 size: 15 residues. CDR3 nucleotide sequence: TGTGCCAGCAGTCCACCCAGGGGGGGGGACAATGAGCAGTTCTTC. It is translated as CASSPPRGGDNEQFF.

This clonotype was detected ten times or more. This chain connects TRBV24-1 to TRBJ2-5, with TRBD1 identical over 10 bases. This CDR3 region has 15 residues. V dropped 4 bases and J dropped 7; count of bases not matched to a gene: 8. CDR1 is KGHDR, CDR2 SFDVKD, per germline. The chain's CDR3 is CATSDAGTGDVTQYF. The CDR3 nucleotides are TGTGCCACCAGTGACGCCGGGACAGGGGATGTGACCCAGTACTTC.

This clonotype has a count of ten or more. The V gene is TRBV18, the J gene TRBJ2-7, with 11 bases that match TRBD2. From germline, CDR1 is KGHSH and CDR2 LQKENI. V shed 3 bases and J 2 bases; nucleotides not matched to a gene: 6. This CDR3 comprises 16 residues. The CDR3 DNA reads TGTGCCAGCTCACCTCGACTAGCGGGGCGACCCTACGAGCAGTACTTC. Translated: CASSPRLAGRPYEQYF.

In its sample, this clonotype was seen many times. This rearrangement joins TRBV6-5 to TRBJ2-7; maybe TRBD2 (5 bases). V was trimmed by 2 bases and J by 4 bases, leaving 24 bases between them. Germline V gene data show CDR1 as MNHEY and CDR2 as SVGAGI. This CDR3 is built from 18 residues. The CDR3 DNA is TGTGCCAGCAGTTACGGTTCACCGTCGGGGATAGGGATTTACGAGCAGTACTTC. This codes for CASSYGSPSGIGIYEQYF.

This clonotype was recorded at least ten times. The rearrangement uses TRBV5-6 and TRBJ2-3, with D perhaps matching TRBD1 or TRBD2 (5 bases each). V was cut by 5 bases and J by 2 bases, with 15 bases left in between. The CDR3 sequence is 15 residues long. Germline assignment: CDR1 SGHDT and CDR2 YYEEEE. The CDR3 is CASRPVGVPTDTQYF. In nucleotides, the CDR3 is TGTGCCAGCAGACCGGTGGGGGTGCCCACAGATACGCAGTATTTT.

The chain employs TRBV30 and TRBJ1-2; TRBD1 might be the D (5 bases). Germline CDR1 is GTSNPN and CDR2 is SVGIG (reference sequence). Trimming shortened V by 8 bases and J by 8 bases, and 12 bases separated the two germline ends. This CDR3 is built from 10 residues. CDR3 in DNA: TGTGCCGGGGACGGAGGCGGCTACACCTTC. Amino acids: CAGDGGGYTF.

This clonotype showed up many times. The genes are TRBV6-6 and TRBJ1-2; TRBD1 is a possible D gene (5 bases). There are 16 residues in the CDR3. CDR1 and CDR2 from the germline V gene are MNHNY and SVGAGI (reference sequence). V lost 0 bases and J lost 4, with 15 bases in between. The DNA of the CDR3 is TGTGCCAGCAGTTACTCCAGTGGGGTCCAGGGCTATGGCTACACCTTC. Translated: CASSYSSGVQGYGYTF.

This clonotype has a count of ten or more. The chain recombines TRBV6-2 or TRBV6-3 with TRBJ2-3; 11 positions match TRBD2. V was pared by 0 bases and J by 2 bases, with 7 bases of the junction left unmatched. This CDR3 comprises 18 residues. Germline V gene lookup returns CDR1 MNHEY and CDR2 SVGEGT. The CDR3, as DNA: TGTGCCAGCAGTTACTCGACGACTAGCGGGGAATTCACAGATACGCAGTATTTT. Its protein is CASSYSTTSGEFTDTQYF.

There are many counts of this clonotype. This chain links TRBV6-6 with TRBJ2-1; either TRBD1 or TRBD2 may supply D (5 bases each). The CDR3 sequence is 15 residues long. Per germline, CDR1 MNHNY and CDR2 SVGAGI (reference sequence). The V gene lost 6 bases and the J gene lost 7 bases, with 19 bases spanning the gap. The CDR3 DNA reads TGTGCCAGCAGCCCACTCGCACCCTGGGGGAATGAGCAGTTCTTC. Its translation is CASSPLAPWGNEQFF.

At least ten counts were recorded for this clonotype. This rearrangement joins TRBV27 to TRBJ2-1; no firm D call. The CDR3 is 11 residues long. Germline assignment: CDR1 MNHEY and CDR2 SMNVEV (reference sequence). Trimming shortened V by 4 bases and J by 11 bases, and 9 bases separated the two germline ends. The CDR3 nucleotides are TGTGCCAGCAGTTCCCTGGTGAAGCAGTTCTTC. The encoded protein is CASSSLVKQFF.

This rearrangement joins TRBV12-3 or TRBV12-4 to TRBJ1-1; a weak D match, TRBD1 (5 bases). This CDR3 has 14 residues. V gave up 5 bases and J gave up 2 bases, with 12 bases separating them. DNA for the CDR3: TGTGCCAGCAGTACCAGGGCCCTTAACACTGAAGCTTTCTTT. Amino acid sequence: CASSTRALNTEAFF.

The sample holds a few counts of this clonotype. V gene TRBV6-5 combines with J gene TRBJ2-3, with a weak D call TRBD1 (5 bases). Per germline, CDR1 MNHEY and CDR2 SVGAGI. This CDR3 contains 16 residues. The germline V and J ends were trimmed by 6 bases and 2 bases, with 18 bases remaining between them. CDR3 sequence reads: CASRQIDSRYTDTQYF. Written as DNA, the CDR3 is TGTGCCAGCAGACAAATTGACAGCCGTTACACAGATACGCAGTATTTT.

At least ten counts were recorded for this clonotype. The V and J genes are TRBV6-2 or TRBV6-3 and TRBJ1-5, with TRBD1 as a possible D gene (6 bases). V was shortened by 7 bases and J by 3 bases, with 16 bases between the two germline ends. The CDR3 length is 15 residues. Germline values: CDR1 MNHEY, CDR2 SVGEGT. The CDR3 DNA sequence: TGTGCCAGCACCCCGATCCAGGGGCTCAATCAGCCCCAGCATTTT. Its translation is CASTPIQGLNQPQHF.

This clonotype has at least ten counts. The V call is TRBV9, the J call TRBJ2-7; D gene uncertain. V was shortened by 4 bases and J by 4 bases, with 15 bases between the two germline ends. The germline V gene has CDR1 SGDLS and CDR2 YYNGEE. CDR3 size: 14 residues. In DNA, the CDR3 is TGTGCCAGCAGCCTTAGGAGTGTCCCGTACGAGCAGTACTTC. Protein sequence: CASSLRSVPYEQYF.

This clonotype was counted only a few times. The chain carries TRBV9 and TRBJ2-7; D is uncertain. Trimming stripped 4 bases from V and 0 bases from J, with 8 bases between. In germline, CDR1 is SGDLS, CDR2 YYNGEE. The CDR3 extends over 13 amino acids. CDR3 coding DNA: TGTGCCAGCAGCCGGACGCCCTCCTACGAGCAGTACTTC. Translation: CASSRTPSYEQYF.

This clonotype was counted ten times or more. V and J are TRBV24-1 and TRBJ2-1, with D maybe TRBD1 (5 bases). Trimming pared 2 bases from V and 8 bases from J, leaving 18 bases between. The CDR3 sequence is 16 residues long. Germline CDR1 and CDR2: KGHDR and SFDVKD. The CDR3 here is CATSDSATVRPHEQFF. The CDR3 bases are TGTGCCACCAGTGATTCGGCGACAGTACGGCCCCATGAGCAGTTCTTC.

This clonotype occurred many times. CDR3 sequence (DNA): TGCGCCAGCAGCCAAGATGGCATCAGTAGCGGCGATAGCACAGATACGCAGTATTTT. Its translation: CASSQDGISSGDSTDTQYF. V usage is TRBV4-3 and J usage is TRBJ2-3; a possible D gene is TRBD2 (6 bases). The germline V gene has CDR1 LGHNA and CDR2 YSLEER. V lost 0 bases, J lost 0 bases, and 19 bases lay in between. The CDR3 has 19 amino acids.

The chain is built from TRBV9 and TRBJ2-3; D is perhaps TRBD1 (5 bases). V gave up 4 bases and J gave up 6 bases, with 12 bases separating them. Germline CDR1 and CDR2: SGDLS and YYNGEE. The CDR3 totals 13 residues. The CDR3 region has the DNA TGTGCCAGCAGCCTCCCTGGGGCGGATACGCAGTATTTT. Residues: CASSLPGADTQYF.

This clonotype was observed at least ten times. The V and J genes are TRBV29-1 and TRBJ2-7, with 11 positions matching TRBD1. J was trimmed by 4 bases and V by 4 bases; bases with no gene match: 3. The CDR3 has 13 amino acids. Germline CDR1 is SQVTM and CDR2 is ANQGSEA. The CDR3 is CSVVGQGAYEQYF. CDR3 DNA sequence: TGCAGCGTTGTAGGACAGGGGGCTTACGAGCAGTACTTC.